The clone carrying this T cell receptor (beta chain) has more than one count but fewer than ten. Its antigen is as yet unknown. This record belongs to a study of regulatory T cells in long-lasting Graves disease. Whole-study findings and limits: Whereas about a thousand public clonotypes were shared by new patients, persistent patients shared more, at some 2,900.

The time point denotes: persistent/refractory GD, antithyroid drugs over 5 years with positive TRAb. The TCR library was prepared using RNA isolated from PBMCs. HTBI primers from iRepertoire and Arm-PCR of CDR3 regions yielded the TCR beta libraries. TCRdb itself ran the multiplex PCR reads through MiXCR, one entry per CDR3 protein. This sample carries about 310,000 distinct CDR3 sequences, around a fifth of them seen once, and the ten largest clones take approximately 60%. The sample consisted of peripheral blood mononuclear cells (PBMCs), taken when the disease was refractory, from a patient treated with antithyroid drugs. This clonotype was obtained from a female donor with Graves disease.

The CDR3 sequence is CASSYEGGSSYEQYF. For the CDR3, the DNA is TGTGCCAGCAGTTACGAGGGGGGCAGCTCCTACGAGCAGTACTTC. The rearrangement uses TRBV6-2 or TRBV6-3 and TRBJ2-7; perhaps D is TRBD1 or TRBD2 (6 bases each). The V gene lost 2 bases and the J gene lost 0 bases, with 11 bases spanning the gap. The CDR3 consists of 15 residues. Germline CDR1 MNHEY, CDR2 SVGEGT.